What follows are 19 T cell receptor beta chains derived from one specimen sequenced in a study of lymphopenia after photon versus proton radiotherapy. Produced via immunoSEQ multiplex PCR; TCRdb's table is partial and in-frame only. The repertoire holds more than 20,000 clones, around 85% seen once, with roughly 5.5% in the top ten. Sequences were derived from peripheral blood, sampled from a patient treated with photon-based radiotherapy. The receptors here all came from a man younger than 40 with gastric cancer.

This clone was seen just once. In nucleotides, the CDR3 is TGTGCCAGCAGTACAATAGCGGGGGGGTACCAAGAGACCCAGTACTTC. The encoded protein is CASSTIAGGYQETQYF. The rearrangement uses TRBV28 and TRBJ2-5; 11 nucleotides align to TRBD2. Germline V lookup: CDR1 MDHEN, CDR2 SYDVKM. Losses at the gene ends were 5 bases for V and 0 bases for J; bases not matched to a gene: 5. CDR3 length: 16 residues.

J is TRBJ1-2 and V is TRBV18, with D maybe TRBD1 (6 bases). The germline V gene encodes CDR1 KGHSH and CDR2 LQKENI. The CDR3 has 17 residues. Trimming pared 0 bases from V and 0 bases from J, leaving 14 bases between. CDR3 loop: CASSPPLGQRANYGYTF. CDR3 nucleotides: TGTGCCAGCTCACCACCTCTGGGACAACGAGCTAACTATGGCTACACCTTC.

The CDR3 region is CASSAPGQSHEQYF. The CDR3 DNA follows: TGTGCCAGTAGTGCTCCGGGACAGTCTCACGAGCAGTACTTC. The chain has TRBV19 and TRBJ2-7; 7 bases fit TRBD1. This CDR3 contains 14 residues. Germline values: CDR1 LNHDA, CDR2 SQIVND (reference sequence). V trimming: 5 bases; J trimming: 5 bases; junction bases outside the gene matches: 9. The full variable domain, its missing parts supplied by reference TRBV19 and TRBJ2-7, is DGGITQSPKYLFRKEGQNVTLSCEQNLNHDAMYWYRQDPGQGLRLIYYSQIVNDFQKGDIAEGYSVSREKKESFPLTVTSAQKNPTAFYLCASSAPGQSHEQYFGPGTRLTVT.

This clone was recorded a few times. The junction departs from germline at one end; a sequencing error may be responsible. This chain connects TRBV5-5 to TRBJ1-1; D unresolved. The CDR3 runs 13 residues. Germline V gene sequence: CDR1 SGHKS, CDR2 YYEKEE (reference sequence). The CDR3 DNA follows: TGCGCCAGCAGCCCGGGCCCAAACACTGAAGCTTTCTTT. Its protein is CASSPGPNTEAFF.

The rearrangement joins TRBV27 to TRBJ1-4, with D maybe TRBD1 (5 bases). Trimming took off 7 bases at V and 7 bases at J, with 13 bases between the two ends. The CDR3 is made up of 13 amino acids. Germline CDR1 reads MNHEY; CDR2 reads SMNVEV (reference sequence). The CDR3 spells CASKRQIGEKLFF. Here the CDR3 DNA reads TGTGCCAGCAAACGACAGATTGGTGAAAAACTGTTTTTT.

The CDR3 protein is CASSPPGQGSPYEQYF. As DNA, the CDR3 is TGTGCCAGCTCACCACCGGGACAGGGGTCTCCCTACGAGCAGTACTTC. The rearrangement links TRBV18 to TRBJ2-7, with 10 bases aligning to TRBD1. The CDR3 is 16 residues long. The V segment lost 0 bases and the J segment 2 bases; nucleotides outside the gene matches: 4. Germline V gene lookup returns CDR1 KGHSH and CDR2 LQKENI.

This sequence joins TRBV2 and TRBJ2-3; 7 nucleotides line up with TRBD2. Losses at the gene ends were 4 bases for V and 0 bases for J; bases not matched to a gene: 10. Looked up from germline, CDR1 is SNHLY and CDR2 is FYNNEI. The length of the CDR3 is 17 residues. DNA for the CDR3: TGTGCCAGCAGTGCACAACGTCTAGCGGAAAGCACAGATACGCAGTATTTT. Its protein is CASSAQRLAESTDTQYF.

V gene TRBV5-1 combines with J gene TRBJ2-3, with 8 bases matching TRBD1. The V and J ends lost 2 bases and 2 bases, in that order; junction bases with no gene match: 4. The CDR3 is 15 residues long. Germline CDR1 is SGHRS and CDR2 is YFSETQ. In DNA form, the CDR3 reads TGCGCCAGCAGCTTCGGACAGGGATACACAGATACGCAGTATTTT. Translation: CASSFGQGYTDTQYF.

This clone was seen only once. The chain joins TRBV7-9 to TRBJ2-2; D tentatively fits TRBD1 or TRBD2 (5 bases each). The germline V gene has CDR1 SEHNR and CDR2 FQNEAQ (reference sequence). CDR3 length equals 18 residues. V lost 7 bases to trimming and J lost 0 bases, with 21 bases between them. The CDR3 DNA is TGTGCCAGCAAGGCCGGCCTTTCGGGGCAGTCGAACACCGGGGAGCTGTTTTTT. It codes for CASKAGLSGQSNTGELFF. The whole variable domain, filled in from reference TRBV7-9 and TRBJ2-2, reads DTGVSQNPRHKITKRGQNVTFRCDPISEHNRLYWYRQTLGQGPEFLTYFQNEAQLEKSRLLSDRFSAERPKGSFSTLEIQRTEQGDSAMYLCASKAGLSGQSNTGELFFGEGSRLTVL.

The genes are TRBV10-1 and TRBJ2-2; D not resolved. V dropped 6 bases and J dropped 3 bases, with 8 bases sitting between them. Germline CDR1 reads WNHNN; CDR2 reads SYGVQD (reference sequence). There are 13 residues in the CDR3. The CDR3 DNA reads TGCGCCAGCAGCGGCCATTACACCGGGGAGCTGTTTTTT. Protein sequence: CASSGHYTGELFF.

This chain uses TRBV7-9 with TRBJ2-5; TRBD2 matches at 9 bases. This CDR3 is 15 amino acids long. CDR1 is SEHNR and CDR2 is FQNEAQ in the germline V gene (reference sequence). Trimming took 5 bases from V and 2 from J; bases not matched to a gene: 6. The CDR3 DNA sequence: TGTGCCAGCAGCCGCGCGGGAGGGGGGCAAGAGACCCAGTACTTC. Its translation is CASSRAGGGQETQYF.

The chain employs TRBV13 and TRBJ2-3; 10 nucleotides agree with TRBD2. Germline CDR1 reads PRHDT; CDR2 reads FYEKMQ (reference sequence). Germline trimming cut 1 base from V and 4 bases from J; bases unmatched to any gene: 11. The CDR3 has 18 residues. CDR3 amino acids: CASSLDLAGVDRADTQYF. CDR3 DNA: TGTGCCAGCAGCTTAGATCTAGCGGGAGTAGATCGCGCAGATACGCAGTATTTT.

This chain joins TRBV11-3 and TRBJ2-3; D might be TRBD2 (6 bases). Germline lookup yields CDR1 SGHNT and CDR2 YENEEA. V gave up 8 bases and J gave up 0 bases, with 9 bases separating them. The CDR3 runs 13 residues. CDR3 sequence: CASGGDSTDTQYF. The CDR3 coding sequence is TGTGCCAGCGGAGGGGATAGCACAGATACGCAGTATTTT.

The chain couples TRBV6-6 to TRBJ2-5; 14 bases are a match to TRBD2. The CDR3 is 14 amino acids. From germline, CDR1 is MNHNY and CDR2 SVGAGI (reference sequence). Unmatched junction bases numbered 3, after V lost 5 bases and J lost 7 bases. The CDR3 DNA is TGTGCCAGCAGTCCCGGGACTAGCGGGGGGACCCAGTACTTC. Translated: CASSPGTSGGTQYF.

The chain has TRBV10-1 and TRBJ2-6; the D is unclear. The CDR3 is 14 residues long. Germline-derived CDR1 and CDR2 are WNHNN and SYGVQD (reference sequence). Between the trimmed V and J ends, which lost 5 bases and 4 bases, there was a span of 9 bases. CDR3 DNA sequence: TGCGCCAGCAGTATTAGTTTCGGGGCCAACGTCCTGACTTTC. It codes for CASSISFGANVLTF.

The chain combines TRBV7-2 with TRBJ1-1; 8 positions agree with TRBD1. Germline-derived CDR1 and CDR2 are SGHTA and FQGNSA. The CDR3 contains 13 residues. The V gene end was trimmed by 2 bases and the J gene end by 8 bases; junction bases not matched to a gene: 4. DNA of the CDR3: TGTGCCAGCAGCTTACTTCGGGACAGGGAAGCTTTCTTT. This gives the protein CASSLLRDREAFF.

This chain links TRBV7-8 with TRBJ2-3; D uncertain. V lost 5 bases to trimming and J lost 2 bases, with 11 bases between them. Germline CDR1 reads SGHVS; CDR2 reads FQNEAQ. This CDR3 spans 14 amino acids. CDR3 DNA sequence: TGTGCCAGCAGCCCGCGGTGGGTCACAGATACGCAGTATTTT. Translating it yields CASSPRWVTDTQYF.

V is TRBV27 and J is TRBJ2-7; TRBD2 matches 9 bases. Germline V gene sequence: CDR1 MNHEY, CDR2 SMNVEV (reference sequence). The ends lost 3 bases at V and 2 bases at J; junction bases unmatched: 11. The CDR3 contains 17 residues. The CDR3 protein is CASSFAVPSGTTYEQYF. The DNA for the CDR3 is TGTGCCAGCAGTTTTGCCGTCCCTAGCGGGACAACCTACGAGCAGTACTTC.

The CDR3 reads CATEDRVAYEQYF. CDR3 coding DNA: TGTGCCACAGAGGACAGGGTGGCCTACGAGCAGTACTTC. The chain joins TRBV19 to TRBJ2-7; 8 bases agree with TRBD1. The CDR3 runs 13 residues. In germline, CDR1 is LNHDA, CDR2 SQIVND (reference sequence). J gave up 2 bases and V 10 bases, and 7 bases lay outside the gene matches.